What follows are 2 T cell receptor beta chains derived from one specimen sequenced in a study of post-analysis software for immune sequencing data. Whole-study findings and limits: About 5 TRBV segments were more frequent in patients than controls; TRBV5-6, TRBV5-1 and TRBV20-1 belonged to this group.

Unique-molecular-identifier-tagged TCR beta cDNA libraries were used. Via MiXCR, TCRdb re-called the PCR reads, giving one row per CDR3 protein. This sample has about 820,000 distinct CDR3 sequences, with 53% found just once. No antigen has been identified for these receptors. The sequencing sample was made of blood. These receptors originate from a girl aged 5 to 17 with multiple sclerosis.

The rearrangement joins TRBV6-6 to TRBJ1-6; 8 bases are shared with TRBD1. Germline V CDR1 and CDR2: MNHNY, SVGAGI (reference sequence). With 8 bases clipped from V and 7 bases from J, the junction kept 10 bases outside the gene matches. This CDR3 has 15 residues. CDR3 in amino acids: CASGLGGQGNSPLHF. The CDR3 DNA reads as TGTGCCAGCGGTCTGGGAGGACAGGGAAATTCACCCCTCCACTTT.

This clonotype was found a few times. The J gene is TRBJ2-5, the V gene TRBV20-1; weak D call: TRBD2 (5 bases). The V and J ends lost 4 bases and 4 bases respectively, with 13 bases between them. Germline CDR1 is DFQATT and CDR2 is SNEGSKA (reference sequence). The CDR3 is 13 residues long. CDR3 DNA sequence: TGCAGTGCTAACGGGGAACCCCCAGAGACCCAGTACTTC. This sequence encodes CSANGEPPETQYF.